The 29 T cell receptor beta chains presented below share a single source sample, sequenced in a study of blood T cells in healthy people across ages. Combining a sample-barcoded 5' primer with a J-beta primer mix, a second PCR ran for about 6 to 12 cycles. Via MiXCR, TCRdb re-called the 5' RACE reads, giving one row per CDR3 protein. The sample consists of over 600,000 distinct CDR3 sequences, less than 60% of them appearing once. The source material was blood. The receptors come from a man older than 75 in good health.

The chain combines TRBV25-1 with TRBJ2-1; tentative D call: TRBD2 (6 bases). V lost 8 bases, J lost 9 bases, and 23 bases lay in between. The CDR3 has 15 amino acids. The germline CDR1 and CDR2 sequences are MGHDK and SYGVNS. CDR3 sequence: CASADPGGPDGEQFF. In nucleotides, the CDR3 is TGTGCCAGCGCTGACCCCGGAGGGCCGGACGGTGAGCAGTTCTTC. Using reference TRBV25-1 and TRBJ2-1 for the parts outside the CDR3, the full variable domain is EADIYQTPRYLVIGTGKKITLECSQTMGHDKMYWYQQDPGMELHLIHYSYGVNSTEKGDLSSESTVSRIRTEHFPLTLESARPSHTSQYLCASADPGGPDGEQFFGPGTRLTVL.

This clonotype was recorded many times. The CDR3 is CASSGDSYGYTF. The CDR3 bases are TGTGCCAGCAGTGGGGACAGCTATGGCTACACCTTC. J is TRBJ1-2 and V is TRBV2; TRBD1 aligns across 7 bases. This CDR3 is built from 12 residues. The V and J ends lost 4 bases and 4 bases, in that order; junction bases with no gene match: 0. Per germline, CDR1 SNHLY and CDR2 FYNNEI.

The rearrangement links TRBV30 to TRBJ2-5; 10 nucleotides match TRBD2. Germline CDR1 and CDR2: GTSNPN and SVGIG (reference sequence). V shed 0 bases and J 4 bases; nucleotides not matched to a gene: 11. CDR3 length: 17 residues. The CDR3 loop reads CAWSVRAGGPGRETQYF. In nucleotides, the CDR3 is TGTGCCTGGAGTGTACGAGCGGGAGGGCCGGGGAGAGAGACCCAGTACTTC.

V usage is TRBV21-1 and J usage is TRBJ2-7; TRBD1 reflects the table's D call only, with no check against the DNA. TRBV21-1 is listed as a pseudogene. CDR3 size: 19 residues. The CDR3 DNA sequence: TGTGCCAGCAGCAATTTAGTTTTTTGGGCGACACCGGTTTCCTACGAGCAGTACTTC. Translated, it gives CASSNLVFWATPVSYEQYF.

V gene TRBV12-5 combines with J gene TRBJ2-5; D gene ambiguous. Germline lookup yields CDR1 LGHNT and CDR2 FRNRAP. The CDR3 is 15 residues long. V shed 0 bases and J shed 4 bases, with 12 bases lying between them. The CDR3 DNA sequence: TGTGCTAGTGGTTTGGTACGTCAAGGTGGAGAGACCCAGTACTTC. It specifies CASGLVRQGGETQYF.

V is TRBV4-1 and J is TRBJ2-1; D is unresolved. CDR1 is MGHRA and CDR2 is YSYEKL in the germline V gene. The CDR3 has 14 amino acids. V was shortened by 1 base and J by 3 bases, with 7 bases between the two germline ends. The CDR3 coding sequence is TGCGCCAGCAGCCAAGGGGCGAGCTACAATGAGCAGTTCTTC. It yields the protein CASSQGASYNEQFF.

This clonotype occurred a few times. This chain links TRBV3-1 with TRBJ1-1; no clear D gene. Germline lookup yields CDR1 LGHDT and CDR2 YNNKEL (reference sequence). V was trimmed by 0 bases and J by 6 bases, leaving 11 bases between them. There are 14 residues in the CDR3. The CDR3 protein is CASSQESGIPEAFF. The CDR3 region has the DNA TGTGCCAGCAGCCAAGAATCGGGAATCCCTGAAGCTTTCTTT.

V usage is TRBV29-1 and J usage is TRBJ1-2; 8 nucleotides align to TRBD1. The ends lost 0 bases at V and 2 bases at J; junction bases unmatched: 5. This CDR3 is built from 15 residues. The germline gives CDR1 SQVTM, CDR2 ANQGSEA. The CDR3 coding sequence is TGCAGCGTTGAAGAGGACAGGGAGGACAACTATGGCTACACCTTC. This encodes CSVEEDREDNYGYTF.

This clonotype has just a few counts. This sequence joins TRBV10-3 and TRBJ2-3; TRBD2 aligns across 8 bases. The germline gives CDR1 ENHRY, CDR2 SYGVKD. This CDR3 has 15 residues. J lost 6 bases, V lost 6 bases, and 11 bases had no gene match. The CDR3 DNA reads as TGTGCCATCAGCTCCGGGACTAGAGGAGTTGATACGCAGTATTTT. It is translated as CAISSGTRGVDTQYF.

J is TRBJ1-1 and V is TRBV4-3; D ambiguous. Trimming shortened V by 2 bases and J by 0 bases, and 10 bases separated the two germline ends. This CDR3 has 15 residues. Germline CDR1 LGHNA, CDR2 YSLEER. This CDR3 is CASSQLTVLNTEAFF. Written as DNA, the CDR3 is TGCGCCAGCAGCCAATTAACGGTTCTGAACACTGAAGCTTTCTTT.

The chain joins TRBV7-3 to TRBJ2-7; TRBD1 aligns across 8 bases. This CDR3 contains 14 residues. V dropped 2 bases and J dropped 6; count of bases not matched to a gene: 6. The V gene's germline CDR1 is SGHTA and CDR2 FQGTGA. The CDR3 loop is CASSLGQGLGEQYF. The CDR3 DNA is TGTGCCAGCAGCTTAGGACAGGGATTAGGCGAGCAGTACTTC.

This clonotype was seen a few times. This sequence joins TRBV25-1 and TRBJ2-1; no reliable D call. The V end was cut by 8 bases, the J end by 7 bases, with 12 bases between. In germline, CDR1 is MGHDK, CDR2 SYGVNS. This CDR3 has 12 residues. The CDR3 spells CASGKTSNEQFF. CDR3 bases: TGTGCCAGCGGTAAAACGAGTAATGAGCAGTTCTTC.

The chain couples TRBV2 to TRBJ2-1; D is uncertain. The CDR3 sequence is 11 residues long. From germline, CDR1 is SNHLY and CDR2 FYNNEI. The V end lost 6 bases, the J end lost 10 bases, and 10 bases lay between the germline ends. In DNA form, the CDR3 reads TGTGCCAGCAGGGGCCCGGACGAGCAGTTCTTC. It is translated as CASRGPDEQFF.

This clonotype was seen just once. The chain uses TRBV4-2 and TRBJ2-3; unclear D gene. From germline, CDR1 is LGHNA and CDR2 YNFKEQ. The V end was cut by 4 bases, the J end by 2 bases, with 7 bases between. The CDR3 consists of 13 residues. The CDR3 loop is CASSRFITDTQYF. For the CDR3, the DNA is TGTGCCAGCAGCCGCTTCATCACAGATACGCAGTATTTT.

This clonotype was detected only a few times. The rearrangement links TRBV4-2 to TRBJ2-1, with TRBD1 matching over 12 bases. The germline V gene has CDR1 LGHNA and CDR2 YNFKEQ. CDR3 size: 14 residues. Trimming cost V 8 bases and J 10 bases; bases outside gene matches: 9. CDR3 nucleotides: TGTGCCAGCTCCCGGGACAGGGGGCTAGGGGAGCAGTTCTTC. This encodes CASSRDRGLGEQFF.

This chain uses TRBV14 with TRBJ2-5; TRBD2 might be the D (7 bases). This CDR3 spans 15 amino acids. V was shortened by 2 bases and J by 5 bases, with 15 bases between the two germline ends. Per the germline V gene, CDR1 is SGHDN and CDR2 is FVKESK. The CDR3 coding sequence is TGTGCCAGCAGCCAACCCCGGGGGGCCTTGGAGACCCAGTACTTC. Amino acid sequence: CASSQPRGALETQYF.

V usage is TRBV7-9 and J usage is TRBJ2-7; D perhaps matches TRBD2 (5 bases). Trimming took 5 bases from V and 1 from J, leaving 12 bases between them. This CDR3 contains 14 residues. Germline V lookup: CDR1 SEHNR, CDR2 FQNEAQ (reference sequence). In nucleotides, the CDR3 is TGTGCCAGCAGCCCAACGGGGATTTCCTACGAGCAGTACTTC. Its protein is CASSPTGISYEQYF.

The chain employs TRBV28 and TRBJ2-5; tentatively, D is TRBD1 or TRBD2 (7 bases each). Deletions cut 8 bases from V and 0 bases from J, with 16 bases between. The CDR3 has 15 amino acids. Germline V gene data show CDR1 as MDHEN and CDR2 as SYDVKM. The CDR3 loop is CASGRQGGYQETQYF. CDR3 nucleotide sequence: TGTGCCAGCGGGAGACAGGGAGGGTACCAAGAGACCCAGTACTTC.

This chain connects TRBV29-1 to TRBJ2-1, with 10 bases lining up with TRBD2. Germline values: CDR1 SQVTM, CDR2 ANQGSEA. CDR3 length: 18 amino acids. V gave up 8 bases and J gave up 4 bases; unmatched junction bases: 20. Written as DNA, the CDR3 is TGCAGCATTCAGGGGTTAGCGGGAGGACTTTTTCTGTACAATGAGCAGTTCTTC. This codes for CSIQGLAGGLFLYNEQFF.

The table lists this clonotype with a few counts. The CDR3 loop reads CSAQGPGNQPQHF. CDR3 coding DNA: TGCAGTGCCCAGGGACCCGGGAATCAGCCCCAGCATTTT. The rearrangement uses TRBV20-1 and TRBJ1-5, with a tentative D call TRBD1 (5 bases). CDR1 is DFQATT, CDR2 SNEGSKA, per germline (reference sequence). The CDR3 covers 13 residues. The germline V and J ends were trimmed by 6 bases and 4 bases, with 13 bases remaining between them.

The chain joins TRBV20-1 to TRBJ1-5; maybe TRBD1 (5 bases). There are 16 residues in the CDR3. From germline, CDR1 is DFQATT and CDR2 SNEGSKA (reference sequence). Trimming took 4 bases from V and 8 from J, leaving 24 bases between them. In nucleotides, the CDR3 is TGCAGTGCTACACGAGGATCAAGGATTGGGGGTGAGCCCCAGCATTTT. This encodes CSATRGSRIGGEPQHF.

Many counts were recorded for this clonotype. The chain joins TRBV20-1 to TRBJ2-5; either TRBD1 or TRBD2 may supply D (5 bases each). The germline CDR1 and CDR2 sequences are DFQATT and SNEGSKA (reference sequence). The CDR3 is 13 residues long. The V and J ends lost 0 bases and 5 bases respectively, with 10 bases between them. The DNA for the CDR3 is TGCAGTGCTAGAGATGACAGAGGGGAGACCCAGTACTTC. Amino acids: CSARDDRGETQYF.

V usage is TRBV24-1 and J usage is TRBJ2-3, with D hard to call. The CDR3 has 14 amino acids. V was cut by 3 bases and J by 2 bases, with 8 bases left in between. Germline loops: CDR1 KGHDR, CDR2 SFDVKD. The CDR3 is CATSDPRTTDTQYF. DNA for the CDR3: TGTGCCACCAGTGATCCCCGGACCACAGATACGCAGTATTTT.

This clonotype was counted between two and nine times. The chain carries TRBV9 and TRBJ2-5; D uncertain. The germline gives CDR1 SGDLS, CDR2 YYNGEE. V was trimmed by 3 bases and J by 5 bases, leaving 8 bases between them. The CDR3 spans 12 residues. The CDR3 coding sequence is TGTGCCAGCAGCGGTGATCGGGAGACCCAGTACTTC. Its translation: CASSGDRETQYF.

The rearrangement links TRBV12-3 or TRBV12-4 to TRBJ2-7; D might be TRBD1 (6 bases). Trimming took 8 bases from V and 6 from J, leaving 14 bases between them. This CDR3 contains 12 residues. CDR3: CASSAPRGEQYF. CDR3 sequence (DNA): TGTGCCAGCTCTGCTCCCAGGGGCGAGCAGTACTTC.

The DNA of the CDR3 is TGCAGCGTTGAAGGGGGGCGAGGGGAGACCCAGTACTTC. This codes for CSVEGGRGETQYF. V is TRBV29-1 and J is TRBJ2-4, with a possible D match to TRBD1 (6 bases). The DNA end favors TRBJ2-5, so the J call may be wrong. Germline CDR1 is SQVTM and CDR2 is ANQGSEA. The CDR3 has 13 amino acids.

The chain links TRBV20-1 to TRBJ2-1; 10 bases are shared with TRBD2. Per the germline V gene, CDR1 is DFQATT and CDR2 is SNEGSKA (reference sequence). The trim removed 0 bases at V and 9 bases at J, leaving 5 bases unmatched. The CDR3 is made up of 14 amino acids. The CDR3, as DNA: TGCAGTGCTAGAGAAGCGCTAGCGGGAGCTGAGCAGTTCTTC. This gives the protein CSAREALAGAEQFF.

As for this clonotype: One end of the junction varies from germline; a read error may be responsible. The chain has TRBV27 and TRBJ2-7; 7 bases map to TRBD2. CDR1 is MNHEY and CDR2 is SMNVEV in the germline V gene (reference sequence). CDR3 size: 14 residues. The CDR3 is CAGSLGRDAGEQYF. The CDR3 DNA is TGTGCCGGCAGTTTAGGGAGGGACGCGGGCGAGCAGTACTTC.

This clonotype was seen more than once but under ten times. The CDR3 region has the DNA TGTGCCATCAGACCTACTAGCGGGCTCACAGATACGCAGTATTTT. Encoded protein: CAIRPTSGLTDTQYF. V gene TRBV10-3 combines with J gene TRBJ2-3, with TRBD2 identical over 9 bases. Trimming at V came to 6 bases and at J to 2 bases, leaving 6 bases not matched to a gene. Per the germline V gene, CDR1 is ENHRY and CDR2 is SYGVKD. The CDR3 runs 15 residues.